Listed below are T cell receptor beta chains from one sample, sequenced in a study of OX40 agonist ivuxolimab in advanced cancers. This table comes from immunoSEQ multiplex PCR, and its TCRdb copy is limited to in-frame clones, with some not included. The sample records about 82,000 clones, more than 85% being singletons. Sequencing used CD4+ or CD8+ T cells sorted from blood, obtained in a trial of the OX40 agonist ivuxolimab. The receptor set was obtained from an adult with an advanced solid tumor such as melanoma, head and neck, liver or kidney cancer. The CDR3 runs from the conserved cysteine through the conserved F or W. D genes are given only for firm matches. The size of a clone is reported for some rows only, either as once, few or many, or as a class for expanded clones.

clone size	J gene	V gene	D gene	CDR3 protein	CDR3 DNA
-	TRBJ2-7	TRBV5-1	TRBD1	CASSSAGQGYYEQYF	TGCGCCAGCAGCTCGGCGGGACAGGGATACTACGAGCAGTACTTC
-	TRBJ1-3	TRBV9	-	CASSGGPADTIYF	TGTGCCAGCAGCGGGGGGCCGGCGGACACCATATATTTT
-	TRBJ1-4	TRBV10-3	-	CAISQGQEKLFF	TGTGCCATCAGCCAGGGTCAGGAAAAACTGTTTTTT
-	TRBJ2-5	TRBV11-2	TRBD1	CASSIGTGGNRETQYF	TGTGCCAGCAGCATCGGGACAGGGGGAAATAGGGAGACCCAGTACTTC
-	TRBJ1-6	TRBV19	-	CASRTASNSPLHF	TGTGCCAGTAGGACAGCTTCTAATTCACCCCTCCACTTT
-	TRBJ2-1	TRBV19	TRBD2	CASSIAGLAGVLETYNEQFF	TGTGCCAGTAGTATAGCAGGACTAGCGGGAGTTTTGGAGACCTACAATGAGCAGTTCTTC
-	TRBJ2-3	TRBV6-5	TRBD2	CASSWERGGLNTQYF	TGTGCCAGCAGTTGGGAGCGGGGGGGCCTGAATACGCAGTATTTT
once	TRBJ1-2	TRBV10-3	TRBD1	CAISDYQGAAYGYTF	TGTGCCATCAGTGATTACCAGGGGGCCGCCTATGGCTACACCTTC
-	TRBJ1-3	TRBV11-3	-	CELSGAGNTIYF	TGTGAACTTAGTGGGGCTGGAAACACCATATATTTT
-	TRBJ2-5	TRBV6-5	-	CASSQPGRETQYF	TGTGCCAGCAGTCAGCCAGGTCGAGAGACCCAGTACTTC
-	TRBJ2-7	TRBV7-9	-	CASSSSGGRDEQYF	-
once	TRBJ2-3	TRBV19	-	CASNRGATDTQYF	TGTGCCAGTAACCGCGGGGCCACCGATACGCAGTATTTT
-	TRBJ1-1	TRBV9	TRBD1	CASSGGGQGSFTEAFF	TGTGCCAGCAGCGGAGGCGGACAGGGAAGTTTCACTGAAGCTTTCTTT
-	TRBJ1-1	TRBV7-9	TRBD1	CASGTAEAFF	TGTGCCAGCGGGACAGCTGAAGCTTTCTTT
-	TRBJ1-5	TRBV19	TRBD1	CASSHGPGGTGGYNQPQHF	TGTGCCAGTAGTCATGGCCCTGGAGGGACAGGGGGTTACAATCAGCCCCAGCATTTT
once	TRBJ2-3	TRBV29-1	-	CSVVPIASTDTQYF	TGCAGCGTTGTGCCAATCGCTAGCACAGATACGCAGTATTTT
-	TRBJ2-1	TRBV7-2	-	CASSLWGRGPANEQFF	TGTGCCAGCAGCTTATGGGGGCGGGGACCCGCCAATGAGCAGTTCTTC
-	TRBJ1-4	TRBV28	TRBD1	CASSFDRVGEKLFF	TGTGCCAGCAGTTTCGACAGGGTAGGAGAAAAACTGTTTTTT
-	TRBJ2-1	TRBV6-1	-	CASIPRDLYNEQFF	TGTGCCAGCATCCCCCGGGACTTATACAATGAGCAGTTCTTC
-	TRBJ2-2	TRBV19	TRBD2	CASSTSGGAGSGELFF	TGTGCCAGTAGTACTAGCGGGGGGGCCGGGTCCGGGGAGCTGTTTTTT
-	TRBJ1-3	TRBV13	-	CASSYAGPQGNTIYF	TGTGCCAGCAGCTACGCCGGACCCCAAGGAAACACCATATATTTT
-	TRBJ1-4	TRBV18	TRBD1	CASSQRTGSNEKLFF	TGTGCCAGCTCACAACGGACAGGGTCTAATGAAAAACTGTTTTTT
-	TRBJ1-4	TRBV5-1	-	CASSLRTGAEKLFF	TGCGCCAGCAGCTTGAGGACCGGCGCTGAAAAACTGTTTTTT
-	TRBJ2-5	TRBV7-2	-	CASGAVRETQYF	TGTGCCAGCGGCGCGGTGCGGGAGACCCAGTACTTC
-	TRBJ2-3	TRBV11-2	TRBD1	CASSLDRGPDTQYF	TGTGCCAGCAGCTTGGACAGGGGCCCAGATACGCAGTATTTT
-	TRBJ1-1	TRBV5-5	-	CAGRFTENTEAFF	TGTGCCGGCCGTTTTACAGAGAACACTGAAGCTTTCTTT
few	TRBJ1-1	TRBV20-1	-	CSASSNTEAFF	TGCAGTGCTAGTTCGAACACTGAAGCTTTCTTT
-	TRBJ1-5	TRBV12-5	-	CASGLSFSQPQHF	TGTGCTAGTGGTTTATCGTTCTCTCAGCCCCAGCATTTT
-	TRBJ1-6	TRBV7-9	-	CASSLASSPLHF	TGTGCCAGCAGCTTAGCGAGTTCACCCCTCCACTTT
-	TRBJ2-3	TRBV5-1	-	CASSPADGGDTQYF	TGCGCCAGCAGTCCCGCTGACGGGGGAGATACGCAGTATTTT
-	TRBJ2-1	TRBV7-9	TRBD2	CASSPISTSVSYNEQFF	TGTGCCAGCAGCCCGATCTCCACTAGCGTAAGCTACAATGAGCAGTTCTTC
-	TRBJ2-1	TRBV7-9	TRBD2	CASSLEREYNEQFF	TGTGCCAGCAGCTTAGAGCGGGAGTACAATGAGCAGTTCTTC
-	TRBJ2-3	TRBV19	TRBD1	CASLGQGGTDTQYF	TGTGCCAGCCTAGGACAGGGGGGCACAGATACGCAGTATTTT
-	TRBJ1-1	TRBV7-3	TRBD1	CASSLTGLNTEAFF	TGTGCCAGCAGCTTGACAGGGCTGAACACTGAAGCTTTCTTT
-	TRBJ1-2	TRBV7-8	-	CASSLEPGSPYGYTF	TGTGCCAGCAGCTTAGAGCCAGGGAGCCCATATGGCTACACCTTC
few	TRBJ1-5	TRBV15	TRBD1	CATSQDRQGGQPQHF	TGTGCCACCAGCCAGGACCGACAGGGAGGTCAGCCCCAGCATTTT
-	TRBJ2-7	TRBV6-5	-	CASSEAVARQYF	TGTGCCAGCAGTGAAGCGGTGGCGCGACAGTACTTC
few	TRBJ1-5	TRBV30	TRBD1	CAWTLTGRGQPQHF	TGTGCCTGGACTTTGACAGGGAGAGGTCAGCCCCAGCATTTT
few	TRBJ1-6	TRBV5-1	-	CASRPEGSYNSPLHF	TGCGCCAGCAGACCCGAAGGGTCCTATAATTCACCCCTCCACTTT
-	TRBJ1-1	TRBV5-1	-	CASSLLGDTEAFF	TGCGCCAGCAGCTTGTTAGGGGACACTGAAGCTTTCTTT
-	TRBJ1-3	TRBV7-9	-	CASSPGSGNTIYF	TGTGCCAGCAGCCCAGGCTCTGGAAACACCATATATTTT
-	TRBJ2-1	TRBV5-1	TRBD1	CASSEAGTGRNEQFF	TGCGCCAGCAGCGAAGCCGGGACAGGTCGGAATGAGCAGTTCTTC
-	TRBJ2-1	TRBV7-2	-	CASSNLSGNEQFF	TGTGCCAGCAGCAACTTAAGCGGCAATGAGCAGTTCTTC
-	TRBJ1-2	TRBV6-5	-	CASSFSGGYTF	TGTGCCAGCAGTTTTTCGGGTGGCTACACCTTC
-	TRBJ1-1	TRBV19	-	CAIADTVNTEAFF	TGTGCCATCGCCGACACCGTGAACACTGAAGCTTTCTTT
-	TRBJ2-1	TRBV9	TRBD2	CASSPRGTSGTYNEQFF	TGTGCCAGCAGCCCCCGGGGGACTAGCGGTACCTACAATGAGCAGTTCTTC
-	TRBJ2-5	TRBV18	-	CASSPRETQYF	TGTGCCAGCTCACCACGAGAGACCCAGTACTTC
-	TRBJ1-5	TRBV30	TRBD1	CAWKGTGRSQPQHF	TGTGCCTGGAAGGGGACAGGGAGATCTCAGCCCCAGCATTTT
-	TRBJ2-7	TRBV5-6	TRBD2	CASSLIAGGPRSSYEQYF	TGTGCCAGCAGCTTGATAGCGGGAGGCCCCAGAAGCTCCTACGAGCAGTACTTC
-	TRBJ2-3	TRBV18	-	CASSRSDTQYF	TGTGCCAGCTCACGGTCGGATACGCAGTATTTT
-	TRBJ2-5	TRBV5-1	TRBD2	CASSLVLAGKETQYF	TGCGCCAGCAGCTTGGTTCTAGCGGGGAAAGAGACCCAGTACTTC
-	TRBJ2-7	TRBV4-1	-	CASSQLGTYEQYF	TGCGCCAGCAGCCAGTTAGGTACCTACGAGCAGTACTTC
few	TRBJ1-4	TRBV27	-	CASRAKGSAGSNEKLFF	TGTGCCAGCAGGGCTAAGGGGTCGGCGGGATCTAATGAAAAACTGTTTTTT
-	TRBJ1-5	TRBV19	TRBD1	CASILTGVSNQPQHF	TGTGCCAGTATTCTGACAGGGGTTAGCAATCAGCCCCAGCATTTT
-	TRBJ2-7	TRBV18	TRBD2	CASSPPRTSGSGREQYF	TGTGCCAGCTCACCACCGAGGACTAGCGGGAGTGGGCGCGAGCAGTACTTC
-	TRBJ1-1	TRBV5-6	-	CASSFQGNTEAFF	TGTGCCAGCAGCTTTCAGGGAAACACTGAAGCTTTCTTT
-	TRBJ2-1	TRBV5-1	-	CASSQGTEYNEQFF	TGCGCCAGCAGCCAAGGGACGGAGTACAATGAGCAGTTCTTC
-	TRBJ1-4	TRBV7-9	-	CASSSVSGFNEKLFF	TGTGCCAGCAGCTCCGTCTCGGGGTTTAATGAAAAACTGTTTTTT
-	TRBJ2-2	TRBV6-1	TRBD1	CASRRTGQTGELFF	TGTGCCAGCAGGAGGACAGGGCAAACCGGGGAGCTGTTTTTT